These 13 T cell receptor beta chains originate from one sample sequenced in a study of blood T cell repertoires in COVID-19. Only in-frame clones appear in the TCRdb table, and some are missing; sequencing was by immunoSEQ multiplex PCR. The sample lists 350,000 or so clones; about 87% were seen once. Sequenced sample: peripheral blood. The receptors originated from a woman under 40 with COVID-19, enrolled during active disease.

CDR3 protein: CASSLRGTGALSSYNEQFF. CDR3 coding DNA: TGCGCCAGCAGCCTAAGGGGGACAGGGGCATTGAGCTCCTACAATGAGCAGTTCTTC. J is TRBJ2-1 and V is TRBV5-1; 10 nucleotides line up with TRBD1. Germline V gene lookup returns CDR1 SGHRS and CDR2 YFSETQ. This CDR3 is built from 19 residues. J was trimmed by 0 bases and V by 4 bases; bases with no gene match: 13.

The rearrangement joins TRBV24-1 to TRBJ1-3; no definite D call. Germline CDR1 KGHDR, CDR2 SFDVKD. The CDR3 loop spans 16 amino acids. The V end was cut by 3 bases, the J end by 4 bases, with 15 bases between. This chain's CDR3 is CATSDPGEGHGNTIYF. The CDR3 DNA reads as TGTGCCACCAGTGATCCAGGCGAGGGTCACGGAAACACCATATATTTT.

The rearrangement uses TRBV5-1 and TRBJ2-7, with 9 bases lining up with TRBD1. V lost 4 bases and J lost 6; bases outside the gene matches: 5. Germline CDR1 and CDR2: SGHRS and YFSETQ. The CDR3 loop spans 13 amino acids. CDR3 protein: CASSPGTGIEQYF. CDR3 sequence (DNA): TGCGCCAGCAGCCCGGGGACAGGGATCGAGCAGTACTTC.

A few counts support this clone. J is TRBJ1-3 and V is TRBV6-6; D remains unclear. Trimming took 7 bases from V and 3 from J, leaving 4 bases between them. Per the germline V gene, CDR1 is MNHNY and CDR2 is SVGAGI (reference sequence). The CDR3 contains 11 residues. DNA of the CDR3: TGTGCCAGCACGTTTGGAAACACCATATATTTT. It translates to CASTFGNTIYF.

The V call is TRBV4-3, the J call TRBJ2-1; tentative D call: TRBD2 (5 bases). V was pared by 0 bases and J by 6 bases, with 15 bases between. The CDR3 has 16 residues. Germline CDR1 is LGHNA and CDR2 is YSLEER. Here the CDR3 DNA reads TGCGCCAGCAGCCAAGATCGAGGCGGGCTAGTCAATGAGCAGTTCTTC. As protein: CASSQDRGGLVNEQFF.

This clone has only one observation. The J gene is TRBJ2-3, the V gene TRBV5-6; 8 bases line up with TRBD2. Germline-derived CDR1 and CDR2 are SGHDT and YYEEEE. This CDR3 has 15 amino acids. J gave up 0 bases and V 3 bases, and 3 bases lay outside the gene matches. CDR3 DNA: TGTGCCAGCAGCTCACTAGCGGAGAGCACAGATACGCAGTATTTT. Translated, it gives CASSSLAESTDTQYF.

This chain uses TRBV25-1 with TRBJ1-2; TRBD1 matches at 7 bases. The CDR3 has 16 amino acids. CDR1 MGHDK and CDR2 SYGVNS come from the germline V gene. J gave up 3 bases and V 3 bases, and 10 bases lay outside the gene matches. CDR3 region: CASSDKQGRGDYGYTF. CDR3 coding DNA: TGTGCCAGCAGTGATAAACAGGGGCGTGGTGACTATGGCTACACCTTC.

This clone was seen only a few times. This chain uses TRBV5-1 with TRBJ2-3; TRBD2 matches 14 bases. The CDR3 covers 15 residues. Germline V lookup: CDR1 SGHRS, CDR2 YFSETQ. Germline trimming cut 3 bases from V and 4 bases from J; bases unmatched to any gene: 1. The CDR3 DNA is TGCGCCAGCAGCTCGACTAGCGGGAGGGCAGATACGCAGTATTTT. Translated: CASSSTSGRADTQYF. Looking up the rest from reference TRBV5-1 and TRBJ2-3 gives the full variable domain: KAGVTQTPRYLIKTRGQQVTLSCSPISGHRSVSWYQQTPGQGLQFLFEYFSETQRNKGNFPGRFSGRQFSNSRSEMNVSTLELGDSALYLCASSSTSGRADTQYFGPGTRLTVL.

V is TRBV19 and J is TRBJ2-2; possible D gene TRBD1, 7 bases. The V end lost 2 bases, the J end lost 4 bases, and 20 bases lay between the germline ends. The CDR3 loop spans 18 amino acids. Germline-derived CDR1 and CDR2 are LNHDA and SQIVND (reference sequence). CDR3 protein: CASSILYPGGTVTGELFF. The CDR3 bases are TGTGCCAGTAGTATACTCTACCCCGGCGGGACAGTCACCGGGGAGCTGTTTTTT. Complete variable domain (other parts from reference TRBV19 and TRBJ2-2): DGGITQSPKYLFRKEGQNVTLSCEQNLNHDAMYWYRQDPGQGLRLIYYSQIVNDFQKGDIAEGYSVSREKKESFPLTVTSAQKNPTAFYLCASSILYPGGTVTGELFFGEGSRLTVL.

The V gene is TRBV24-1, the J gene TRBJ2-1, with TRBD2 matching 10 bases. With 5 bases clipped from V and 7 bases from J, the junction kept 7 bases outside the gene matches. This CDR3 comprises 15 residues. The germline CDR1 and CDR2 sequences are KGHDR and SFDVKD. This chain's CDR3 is CATSVLAGALNEQFF. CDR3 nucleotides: TGTGCCACCAGTGTCCTAGCGGGAGCATTGAATGAGCAGTTCTTC.

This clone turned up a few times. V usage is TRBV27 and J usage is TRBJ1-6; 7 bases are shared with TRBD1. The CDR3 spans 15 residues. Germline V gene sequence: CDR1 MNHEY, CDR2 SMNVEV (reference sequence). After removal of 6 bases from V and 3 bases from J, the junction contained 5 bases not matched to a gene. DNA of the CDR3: TGTGCCAGCAGCGTACAGGGGCTCTATAATTCACCCCTCCACTTT. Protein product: CASSVQGLYNSPLHF.

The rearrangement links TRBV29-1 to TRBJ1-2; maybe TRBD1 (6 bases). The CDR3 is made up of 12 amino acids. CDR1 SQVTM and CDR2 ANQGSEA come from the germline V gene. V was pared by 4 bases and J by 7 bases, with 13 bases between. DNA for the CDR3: TGCAGCGTTGCCCAAACAGGGCTTGGCTACACCTTC. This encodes CSVAQTGLGYTF.

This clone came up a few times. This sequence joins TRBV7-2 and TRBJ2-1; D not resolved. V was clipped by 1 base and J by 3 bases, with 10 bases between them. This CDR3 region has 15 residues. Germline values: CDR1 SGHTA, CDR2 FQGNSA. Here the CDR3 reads CASSLVFGSYNEQFF. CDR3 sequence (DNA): TGTGCCAGCAGCTTAGTTTTCGGTAGCTACAATGAGCAGTTCTTC.